This T cell receptor (beta chain) was recovered during a study of shared clonotypes between healthy human individuals. Study findings and constraints: Incompleteness in sorted-subset sequencing, despite large depth, was shown by rarefaction. As a rule, naive subsets had a larger estimated richness than memory subsets. Naive CD4 clonotype sharing across four donors was about 5%.

The CDR3 is made up of 14 amino acids. Trimming took off 2 bases at V and 4 bases at J, with 12 bases between the two ends. The germline V gene has CDR1 MNHEY and CDR2 SVGAGI. Naive CD8 isolation took CD45RO-negative cells positively selected for CCR7 and excluded terminally differentiated effector memory CD45RA+ cells. The test was conducted at deep level. Sequencing was performed with immunoSEQ multiplex PCR; in TCRdb, only in-frame clones are kept and a portion is missing. The data contain around 2,000,000 clones, around 96% of them singletons. A word on this clone: Its specificity is unknown.

The sequence was collected from a man aged 18 to 30 in good health. Sequencing used naive CD8+ T cells sorted from blood. The chain carries TRBV6-5 and TRBJ2-7; no reliable D call. The CDR3 DNA sequence: TGTGCCAGCAGTTACGGCCAAGATCCTTACGAGCAGTACTTC. Its protein product is CASSYGQDPYEQYF.